This T cell receptor beta chain was sequenced in a study of T-cell memory formation after mild COVID-19. General study points: The CD4+ clones that contracted clustered mainly within CM and EM, and the CD8+ clones concentrated in EMRA. Detection of some responders pre-infection suggested pre-existing cross-reactive memory T cells participated. The study found balanced CD4/CD8 in clones contracting day 15 to 85 and a CD4+ lean in later expanders.

5'RACE primed at constant segments yielded TCR alpha and TCR beta cDNA libraries bearing sample barcodes and UMIs. One entry per CDR3 protein, called by TCRdb with MiXCR from the 5' RACE reads. The sample records fewer than 250,000 distinct CDR3 sequences, about 16% being singletons. The V end was cut by 5 bases, the J end by 2 bases, with 10 bases between. The CDR3 totals 14 residues. Germline CDR1 LNHNV, CDR2 YYDKDF (reference sequence). Remarks on this clonotype: What it binds is unknown.

This clonotype was obtained from an adult woman who had mild COVID-19 (a few samples of this study predate the infection). Cell type and time point are not known. Sequencing was done on a sample of PBMCs or a T cell subset sorted from them (not recorded which). V gene TRBV15 combines with J gene TRBJ2-1; TRBD1 is a possible D gene (6 bases). The CDR3 region is CATSQGHAYNEQFF. The CDR3 nucleotides read TGTGCCACCAGCCAGGGGCACGCCTACAATGAGCAGTTCTTC.